This TCR beta chain stems from a study of blood T cell repertoires in COVID-19. In the original processing: Amplification of reference gene primers provided the estimated nucleated cell counts. The protocol was immunoSEQ multiplex PCR, while the TCRdb copy is restricted to in-frame clones and leaves out a portion. V, J and clone size derive from that table, while D and trimming were established from the DNA sequence. The sample includes 430,000 or so clones, more than 70% seen only once; the top ten take approximately 1.5%. CDR1 and CDR2 from the germline V gene are SGHDN and FVKESK. This CDR3 has 14 residues. Trimming took off 4 bases at V and 3 bases at J, with 13 bases between the two ends.

Sequenced input: PBMCs or T cells enriched from blood (not recorded which). This TCR was recovered from a woman aged 18-29 years who had been exposed to COVID-19. This rearrangement joins TRBV14 to TRBJ2-7; TRBD1 is a possible D gene (5 bases). The chain's CDR3 is CASSPPTDLYEQYF. The CDR3 bases are TGTGCCAGCAGCCCACCGACAGATCTCTACGAGCAGTACTTC.